The present TCR beta chain was sequenced within a study of blood T cell repertoires in COVID-19. This clone was recorded a few times. Method: immunoSEQ multiplex PCR; TCRdb's copy keeps in-frame clones and lacks some. The sample holds about 300,000 clones, 70% to 90% seen once. In germline, CDR1 is LGHNT, CDR2 FRNRAP. Trimming took 0 bases from V and 5 from J, leaving 17 bases between them. This CDR3 has 16 residues. The chain has TRBV12-5 and TRBJ2-7; D possibly corresponds to TRBD1 (5 bases). The sequence was collected from a man aged 65-85 years with acute or convalescent COVID-19. Sequencing used peripheral blood. The CDR3 coding sequence is TGTGCTAGTGGTTTGGTAGCCTCAGGGTATAGGGACGAGCAGTACTTC. The encoded protein is CASGLVASGYRDEQYF.